This T cell receptor beta chain was captured in a study of human T cells and chemical hapten exposure. The time point: pre-sensitization, week 0. Treatment indicated: therapeutic diphenylcyclopropenone sensitization with weekly scalp DPC. TCRdb processed the RACE reads anew with MiXCR; each CDR3 protein has one entry. The sample has over 85,000 distinct CDR3 sequences, more than 10% seen once. This sequence originates from a woman in her sixties or seventies with alopecia areata. Some clones in this sample may be carry-over from other donors' samples. The sample was whole blood, taken in connection with sensitization to the hapten diphenylcyclopropenone (DPC).

Here the CDR3 DNA reads TGTGCCAGCAGCTTACAACAGGGGATCGTGAATGAGCAGTTCTTC. Translating it yields CASSLQQGIVNEQFF. V and J are TRBV11-2 and TRBJ2-1, with 7 bases identical to TRBD1. The junction had 8 bases not matched to a gene; V was cut back by 2 bases and J by 7 bases. The germline CDR1 and CDR2 sequences are SGHAT and FQNNGV. This CDR3 has 15 residues.